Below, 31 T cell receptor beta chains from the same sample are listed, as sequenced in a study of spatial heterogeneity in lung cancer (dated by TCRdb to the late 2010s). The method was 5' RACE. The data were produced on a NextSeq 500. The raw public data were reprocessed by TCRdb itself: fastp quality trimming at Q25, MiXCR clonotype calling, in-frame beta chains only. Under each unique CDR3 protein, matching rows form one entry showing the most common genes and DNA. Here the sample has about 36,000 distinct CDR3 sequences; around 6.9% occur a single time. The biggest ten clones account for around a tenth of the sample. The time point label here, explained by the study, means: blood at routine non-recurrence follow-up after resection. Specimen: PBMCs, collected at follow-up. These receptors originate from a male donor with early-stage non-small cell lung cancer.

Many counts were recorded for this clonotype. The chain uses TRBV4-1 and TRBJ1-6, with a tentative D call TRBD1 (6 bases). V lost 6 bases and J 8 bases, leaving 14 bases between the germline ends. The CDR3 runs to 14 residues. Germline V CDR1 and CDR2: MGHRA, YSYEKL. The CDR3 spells CASSLQGTDSPLHF. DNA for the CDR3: TGCGCCAGCAGTTTACAGGGTACGGATTCACCCCTCCACTTT.

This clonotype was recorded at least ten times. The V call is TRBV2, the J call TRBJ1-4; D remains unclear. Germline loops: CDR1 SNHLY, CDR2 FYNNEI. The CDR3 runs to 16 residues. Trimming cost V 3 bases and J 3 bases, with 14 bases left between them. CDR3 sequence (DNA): TGTGCCAGCAGTGATTTGGGCCTTGCAGCTAATGAAAAACTGTTTTTT. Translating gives CASSDLGLAANEKLFF.

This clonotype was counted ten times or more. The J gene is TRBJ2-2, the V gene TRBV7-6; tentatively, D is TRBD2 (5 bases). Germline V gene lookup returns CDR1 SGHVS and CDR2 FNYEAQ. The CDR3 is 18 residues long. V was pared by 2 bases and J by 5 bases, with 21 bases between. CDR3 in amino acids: CASSLSPGSQPGTGELFF. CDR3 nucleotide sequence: TGTGCCAGCAGCTTATCTCCTGGTTCTCAACCGGGGACCGGGGAGCTGTTTTTT.

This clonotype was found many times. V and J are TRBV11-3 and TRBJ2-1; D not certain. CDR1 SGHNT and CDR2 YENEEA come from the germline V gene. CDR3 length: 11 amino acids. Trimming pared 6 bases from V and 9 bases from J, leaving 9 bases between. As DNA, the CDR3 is TGTGCCAGCAGTTATGGAAGTGAGCAGTTCTTC. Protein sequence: CASSYGSEQFF. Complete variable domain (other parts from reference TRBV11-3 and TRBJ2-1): EAGVVQSPRYKIIEKKQPVAFWCNPISGHNTLYWYLQNLGQGPELLIRYENEEAVDDSQLPKDRFSAERLKGVDSTLKIQPAELGDSAVYLCASSYGSEQFFGPGTRLTVL.

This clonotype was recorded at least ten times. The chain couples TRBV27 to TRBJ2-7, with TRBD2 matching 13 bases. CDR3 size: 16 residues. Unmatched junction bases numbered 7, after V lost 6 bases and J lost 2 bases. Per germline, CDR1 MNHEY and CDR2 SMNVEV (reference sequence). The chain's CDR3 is CASSSLTSGGAYEQYF. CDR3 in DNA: TGTGCCAGCAGCAGCCTAACTAGCGGGGGGGCCTACGAGCAGTACTTC.

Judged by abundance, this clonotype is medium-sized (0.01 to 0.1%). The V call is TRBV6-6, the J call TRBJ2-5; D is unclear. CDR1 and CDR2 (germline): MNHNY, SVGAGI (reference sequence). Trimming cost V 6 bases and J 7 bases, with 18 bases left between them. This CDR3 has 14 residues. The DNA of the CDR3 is TGTGCCAGCAGCTCCTCCGGACCCGCCGGGACCCAGTACTTC. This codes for CASSSSGPAGTQYF.

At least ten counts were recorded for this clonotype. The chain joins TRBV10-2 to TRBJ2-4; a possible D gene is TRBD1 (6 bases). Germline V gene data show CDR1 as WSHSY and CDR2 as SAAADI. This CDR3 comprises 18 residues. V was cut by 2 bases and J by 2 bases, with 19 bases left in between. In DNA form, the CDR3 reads TGCGCCAGCAGTGAGAGGCCAGGGGCAGCCTCCCCCAAAAACATTCAGTACTTC. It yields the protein CASSERPGAASPKNIQYF.

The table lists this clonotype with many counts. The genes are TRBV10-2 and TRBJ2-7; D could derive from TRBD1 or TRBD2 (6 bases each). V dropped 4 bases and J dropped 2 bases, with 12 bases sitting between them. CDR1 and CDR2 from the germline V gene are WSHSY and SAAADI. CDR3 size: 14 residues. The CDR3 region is CASSVGGGAYEQYF. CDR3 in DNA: TGCGCCAGCAGTGTGGGGGGCGGTGCCTACGAGCAGTACTTC.

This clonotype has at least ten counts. In DNA, the CDR3 is TGTGCCAGCAGTCCATTAGCGGGTTTCCCCCAAGAGACCCAGTACTTC. Amino acid sequence: CASSPLAGFPQETQYF. The V gene is TRBV6-5, the J gene TRBJ2-5, with 7 nucleotides matching TRBD2. Unmatched junction bases numbered 10, after V lost 5 bases and J lost 1 base. The V gene's germline CDR1 is MNHEY and CDR2 SVGAGI. The CDR3 length is 16 residues.

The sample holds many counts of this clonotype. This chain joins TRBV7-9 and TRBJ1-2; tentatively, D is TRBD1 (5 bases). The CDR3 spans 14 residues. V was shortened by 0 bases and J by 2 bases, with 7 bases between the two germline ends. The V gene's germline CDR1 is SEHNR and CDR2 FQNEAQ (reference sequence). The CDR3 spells CASSLAGHNYGYTF. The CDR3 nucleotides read TGTGCCAGCAGCTTAGCGGGGCACAACTATGGCTACACCTTC.

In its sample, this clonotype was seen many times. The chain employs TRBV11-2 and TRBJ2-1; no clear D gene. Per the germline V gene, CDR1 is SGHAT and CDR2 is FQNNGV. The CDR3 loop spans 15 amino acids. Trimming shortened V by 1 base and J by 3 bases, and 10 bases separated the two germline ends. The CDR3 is CASSLVLSDYNEQFF. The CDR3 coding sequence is TGTGCCAGCAGCTTAGTTCTCAGCGACTACAATGAGCAGTTCTTC.

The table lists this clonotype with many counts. The CDR3 loop is CASSLGPGGLAYEQYF. The CDR3, as DNA: TGTGCCAGCAGCTTAGGTCCCGGAGGCCTGGCCTACGAGCAGTACTTC. The V gene is TRBV11-2, the J gene TRBJ2-7, with D possibly matching TRBD2 (5 bases). V lost 1 base and J 2 bases, leaving 15 bases between the germline ends. The V gene's germline CDR1 is SGHAT and CDR2 FQNNGV. The CDR3 sequence is 16 residues long.

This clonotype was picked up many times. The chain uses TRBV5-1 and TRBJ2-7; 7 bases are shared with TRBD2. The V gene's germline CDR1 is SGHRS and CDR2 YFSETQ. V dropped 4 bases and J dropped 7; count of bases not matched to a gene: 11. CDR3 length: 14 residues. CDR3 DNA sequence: TGCGCCAGCAGCGTCCGGCCCTCGGGGGGAGAGCAGTACTTC. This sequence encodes CASSVRPSGGEQYF.

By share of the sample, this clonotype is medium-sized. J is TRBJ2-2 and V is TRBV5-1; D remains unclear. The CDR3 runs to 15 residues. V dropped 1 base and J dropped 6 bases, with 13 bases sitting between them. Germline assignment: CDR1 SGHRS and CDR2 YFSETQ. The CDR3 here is CASSLWPAKPGELFF. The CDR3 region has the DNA TGCGCCAGCAGCTTGTGGCCAGCTAAGCCCGGGGAGCTGTTTTTT.

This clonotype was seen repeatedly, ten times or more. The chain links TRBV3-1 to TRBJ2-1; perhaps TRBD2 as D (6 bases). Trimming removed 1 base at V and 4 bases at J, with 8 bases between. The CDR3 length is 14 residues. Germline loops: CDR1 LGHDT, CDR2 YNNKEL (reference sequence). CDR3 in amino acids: CASSQAAGYNEQFF. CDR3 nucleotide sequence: TGTGCCAGCAGCCAAGCGGCGGGGTACAATGAGCAGTTCTTC.

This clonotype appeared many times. This CDR3 reads CASSRDLQETQYF. In DNA form, the CDR3 reads TGCGCCAGCAGCCGGGACTTGCAAGAGACCCAGTACTTC. The gene calls are TRBV5-1 and TRBJ2-5; TRBD2 is a possible D gene (6 bases). Germline loops: CDR1 SGHRS, CDR2 YFSETQ. V lost 4 bases and J 2 bases, leaving 9 bases between the germline ends. The CDR3 totals 13 residues. Full variable domain (missing parts from reference TRBV5-1 and TRBJ2-5): KAGVTQTPRYLIKTRGQQVTLSCSPISGHRSVSWYQQTPGQGLQFLFEYFSETQRNKGNFPGRFSGRQFSNSRSEMNVSTLELGDSALYLCASSRDLQETQYFGPGTRLLVL.

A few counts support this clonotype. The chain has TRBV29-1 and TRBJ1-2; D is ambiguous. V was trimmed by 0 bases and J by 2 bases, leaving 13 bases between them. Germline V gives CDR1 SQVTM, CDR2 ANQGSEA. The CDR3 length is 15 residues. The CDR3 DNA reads TGCAGCGTTGAAGATGGGCTAGGAGGGAACTATGGCTACACCTTC. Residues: CSVEDGLGGNYGYTF.

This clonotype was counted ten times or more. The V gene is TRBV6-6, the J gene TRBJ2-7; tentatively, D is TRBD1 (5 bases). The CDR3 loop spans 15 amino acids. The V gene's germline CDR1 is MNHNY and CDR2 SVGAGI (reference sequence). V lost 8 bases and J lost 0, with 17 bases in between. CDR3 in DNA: TGTGCCAGCCAAGCAAGGGGCGGACCCTCCTACGAGCAGTACTTC. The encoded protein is CASQARGGPSYEQYF.

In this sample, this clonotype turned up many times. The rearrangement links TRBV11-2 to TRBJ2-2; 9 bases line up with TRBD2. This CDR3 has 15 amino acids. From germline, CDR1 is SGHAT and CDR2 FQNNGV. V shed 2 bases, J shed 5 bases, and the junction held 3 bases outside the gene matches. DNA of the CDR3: TGTGCCAGCAGCTTAACTAGCGGGCCGACCGGGGAGCTGTTTTTT. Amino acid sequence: CASSLTSGPTGELFF.

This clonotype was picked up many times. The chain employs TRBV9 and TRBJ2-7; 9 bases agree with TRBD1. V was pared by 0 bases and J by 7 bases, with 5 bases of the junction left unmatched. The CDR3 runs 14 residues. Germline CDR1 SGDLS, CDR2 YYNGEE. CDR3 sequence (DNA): TGTGCCAGCAGCGTAGAACAGGGGGCAAGAGAGCAGTACTTC. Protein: CASSVEQGAREQYF.

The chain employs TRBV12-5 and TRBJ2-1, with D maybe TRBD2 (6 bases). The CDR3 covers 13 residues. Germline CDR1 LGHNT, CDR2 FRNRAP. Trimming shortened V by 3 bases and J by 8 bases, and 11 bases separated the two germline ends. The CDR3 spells CASGFSGADEQFF. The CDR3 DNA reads TGTGCTAGTGGTTTTTCGGGAGCCGATGAGCAGTTCTTC.

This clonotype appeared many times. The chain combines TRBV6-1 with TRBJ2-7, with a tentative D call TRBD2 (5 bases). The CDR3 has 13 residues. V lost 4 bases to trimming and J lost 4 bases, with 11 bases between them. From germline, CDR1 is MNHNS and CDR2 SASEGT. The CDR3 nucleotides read TGTGCCAGCAGTGGGGAGCCTAGGTACGAGCAGTACTTC. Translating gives CASSGEPRYEQYF.

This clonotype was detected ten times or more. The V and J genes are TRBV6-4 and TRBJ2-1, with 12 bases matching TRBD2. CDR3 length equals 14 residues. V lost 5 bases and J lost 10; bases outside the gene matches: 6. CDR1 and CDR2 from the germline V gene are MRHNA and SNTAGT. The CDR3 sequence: CASSSSGGAREQFF. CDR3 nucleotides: TGTGCCAGCAGTTCTAGCGGGGGGGCCCGGGAGCAGTTCTTC.

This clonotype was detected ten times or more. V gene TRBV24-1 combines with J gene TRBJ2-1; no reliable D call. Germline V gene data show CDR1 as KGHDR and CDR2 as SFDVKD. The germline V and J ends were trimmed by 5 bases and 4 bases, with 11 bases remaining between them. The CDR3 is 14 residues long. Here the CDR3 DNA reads TGTGCCACCAGTGCCGCCGACATTTACAATGAGCAGTTCTTC. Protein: CATSAADIYNEQFF.

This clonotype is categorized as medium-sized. The CDR3 sequence is CASSSGTVQETQYF. CDR3 nucleotides: TGTGCCAGCAGCTCTGGGACAGTCCAAGAGACCCAGTACTTC. The chain is built from TRBV28 and TRBJ2-5, with 7 bases identical to TRBD1. The V segment lost 6 bases and the J segment 1 base; nucleotides outside the gene matches: 5. Germline V gene data show CDR1 as MDHEN and CDR2 as SYDVKM. This CDR3 has 14 residues. Based on the CDR3 plus reference TRBV28 and TRBJ2-5, the full variable domain is DVKVTQSSRYLVKRTGEKVFLECVQDMDHENMFWYRQDPGLGLRLIYFSYDVKMKEKGDIPEGYSVSREKKERFSLILESASTNQTSMYLCASSSGTVQETQYFGPGTRLLVL.

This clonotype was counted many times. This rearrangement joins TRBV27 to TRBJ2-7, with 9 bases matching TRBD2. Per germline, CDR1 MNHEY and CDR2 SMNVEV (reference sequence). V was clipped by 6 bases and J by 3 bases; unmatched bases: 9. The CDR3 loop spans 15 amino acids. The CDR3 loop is CASSQGTSNLYEQYF. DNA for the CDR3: TGTGCCAGCAGCCAAGGGACTAGCAATCTCTACGAGCAGTACTTC.

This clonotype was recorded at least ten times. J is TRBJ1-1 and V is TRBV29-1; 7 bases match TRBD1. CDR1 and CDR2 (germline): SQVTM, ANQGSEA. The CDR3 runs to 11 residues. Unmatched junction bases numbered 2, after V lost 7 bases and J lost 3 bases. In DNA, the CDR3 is TGCAGCGGACAGGGTGACACTGAAGCTTTCTTT. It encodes CSGQGDTEAFF.

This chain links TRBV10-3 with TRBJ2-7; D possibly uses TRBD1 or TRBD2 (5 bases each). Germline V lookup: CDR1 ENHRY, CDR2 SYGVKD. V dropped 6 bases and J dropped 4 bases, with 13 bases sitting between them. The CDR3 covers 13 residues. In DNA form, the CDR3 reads TGTGCCATCAGAGCCCGGGACGGATACGAGCAGTACTTC. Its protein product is CAIRARDGYEQYF.

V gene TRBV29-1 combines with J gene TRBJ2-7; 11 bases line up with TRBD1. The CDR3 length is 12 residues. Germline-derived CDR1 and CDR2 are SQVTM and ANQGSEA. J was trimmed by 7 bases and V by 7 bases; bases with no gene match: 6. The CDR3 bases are TGCAGCGCCCGGGACAGGGGGTTTGAGCAGTACTTC. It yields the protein CSARDRGFEQYF.

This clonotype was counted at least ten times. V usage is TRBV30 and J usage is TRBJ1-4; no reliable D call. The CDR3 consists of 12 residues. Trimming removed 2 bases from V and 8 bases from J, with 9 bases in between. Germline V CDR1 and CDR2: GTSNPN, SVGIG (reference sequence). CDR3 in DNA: TGTGCCTGGAGTCCACAGACCGAAAAACTGTTTTTT. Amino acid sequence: CAWSPQTEKLFF.

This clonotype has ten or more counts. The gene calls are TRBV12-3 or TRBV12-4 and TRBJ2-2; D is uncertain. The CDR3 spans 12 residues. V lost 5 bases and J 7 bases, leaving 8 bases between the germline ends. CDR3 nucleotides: TGTGCCAGCAGTATCCGGAACGGGGAGCTGTTTTTT. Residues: CASSIRNGELFF.